The 22 T cell receptor beta chains below were found in one sample sequenced in a study of T-cell memory formation after mild COVID-19. Using its own MiXCR run on the 5' RACE reads, TCRdb lists one record per CDR3 protein. The repertoire holds hundreds of thousands of distinct CDR3 sequences, with 15% to 20% as singletons. Sequencing input: PBMCs or a T cell subset sorted from them (not recorded which). The receptors stem from an adult woman who had mild COVID-19 (a few samples of this study predate the infection). Cell type and time point are not known.

This clonotype has just a few counts. The chain joins TRBV6-2 or TRBV6-3 to TRBJ1-2; TRBD1 is a possible D gene (5 bases). V was clipped by 7 bases and J by 0 bases, with 12 bases between them. Germline assignment: CDR1 MNHEY and CDR2 SVGEGT. The CDR3 is made up of 14 amino acids. Here the CDR3 DNA reads TGTGCCAGCAAGATCCCGGGGGCTAACTATGGCTACACCTTC. Amino acid sequence: CASKIPGANYGYTF.

Comment on this clonotype: One junction end disagrees with the germline gene, perhaps due to a read error. The chain recombines TRBV7-9 with TRBJ1-1, with TRBD1 identical over 8 bases. The germline V gene encodes CDR1 SEHNR and CDR2 FQNEAQ (reference sequence). The CDR3 extends over 14 amino acids. CDR3 amino acids: CASSLTGVGTEALF. DNA of the CDR3: TGTGCCAGCAGCCTGACAGGGGTCGGCACTGAAGCTTTATTT.

The chain couples TRBV29-1 to TRBJ2-7; TRBD1 matches at 10 bases. CDR3 size: 12 residues. V gave up 3 bases and J gave up 5 bases; unmatched junction bases: 1. The germline gives CDR1 SQVTM, CDR2 ANQGSEA. CDR3 coding DNA: TGCAGCGTTGAGGACAGGGGGAACGAGCAGTACTTC. Protein product: CSVEDRGNEQYF.

There are a few counts of this clonotype. The chain combines TRBV7-8 with TRBJ2-7; D might be TRBD1 or TRBD2, each matching 5 bases. The ends were cut back, 5 bases at V and 1 base at J, with 18 bases in the middle. The CDR3 covers 16 residues. The germline CDR1 and CDR2 sequences are SGHVS and FQNEAQ. CDR3 in DNA: TGTGCCAGCAGCCCCAATCCCTATGGGGGATCCTACGAGCAGTACTTC. This gives the protein CASSPNPYGGSYEQYF.

The rearrangement uses TRBV4-3 and TRBJ1-2; D uncertain. Germline CDR1 reads LGHNA; CDR2 reads YSLEER. CDR3 length equals 13 residues. V lost 0 bases and J 4 bases, leaving 6 bases between the germline ends. This CDR3 reads CASSQEMGYGYTF. CDR3 in DNA: TGCGCCAGCAGCCAAGAAATGGGCTATGGCTACACCTTC.

This chain connects TRBV10-3 to TRBJ1-2; no clear D gene. Trimming removed 3 bases from V and 8 bases from J, with 16 bases in between. The CDR3 has 14 residues. CDR1 is ENHRY, CDR2 SYGVKD, per germline. The CDR3 bases are TGTGCCATCAGTGACGGACTTTCCTTCGTAGGCTACACCTTC. Translating it yields CAISDGLSFVGYTF.

V gene TRBV4-1 combines with J gene TRBJ1-1; 7 bases agree with TRBD1. The CDR3 has 15 residues. The V gene end was trimmed by 3 bases and the J gene end by 10 bases; junction bases not matched to a gene: 14. Germline values: CDR1 MGHRA, CDR2 YSYEKL. For the CDR3, the DNA is TGCGCCAGCAGCCATAGCGGGACAGACGTGCAGGGAGCTTTCTTT. Amino acid sequence: CASSHSGTDVQGAFF.

The gene calls are TRBV11-3 and TRBJ2-5; D gene ambiguous. Germline loops: CDR1 SGHNT, CDR2 YENEEA. The ends were cut back, 3 bases at V and 6 bases at J, with 5 bases in the middle. There are 11 residues in the CDR3. The CDR3 loop is CASSFQQTQYF. The CDR3 DNA is TGTGCCAGCAGCTTTCAGCAGACCCAGTACTTC.

This clonotype has more than one count but fewer than ten. The rearrangement uses TRBV6-1 and TRBJ2-5; unclear D gene. The CDR3 covers 15 residues. The V end was cut by 0 bases, the J end by 5 bases, with 13 bases between. Germline V gene sequence: CDR1 MNHNS, CDR2 SASEGT. CDR3 nucleotides: TGTGCCAGCAGTGAAGCAGTACCACCAAGGGAGACCCAGTACTTC. This translates into CASSEAVPPRETQYF.

The J gene is TRBJ1-2, the V gene TRBV12-3 or TRBV12-4; D is perhaps TRBD1 (5 bases). V gave up 7 bases and J gave up 3 bases, with 18 bases separating them. The CDR3 totals 15 residues. This chain's CDR3 is CASTPGGGHHYGYTF. CDR3 DNA: TGTGCCAGCACCCCTGGGGGAGGGCATCACTATGGCTACACCTTC.

In this sample, this clonotype turned up many times. This chain connects TRBV6-1 to TRBJ2-5; D not resolved. The CDR3 sequence is 15 residues long. V lost 6 bases and J lost 1, with 15 bases in between. Germline V gene lookup returns CDR1 MNHNS and CDR2 SASEGT. The chain's CDR3 is CASRILLSLQETQYF. In DNA form, the CDR3 reads TGTGCCAGCAGAATTCTGCTCTCGCTCCAAGAGACCCAGTACTTC.

This clonotype was observed a single time. The chain joins TRBV5-5 to TRBJ1-2; D is ambiguous. Germline values: CDR1 SGHKS, CDR2 YYEKEE (reference sequence). V gave up 1 base and J gave up 6 bases, with 16 bases separating them. CDR3 size: 15 residues. The CDR3 reads CASSLTIQGSNGYTF. CDR3 nucleotides: TGTGCCAGCAGCTTGACGATACAAGGTTCTAATGGCTACACCTTC. The complete variable domain, with remaining parts taken from reference TRBV5-5 and TRBJ1-2, reads DAGVTQSPTHLIKTRGQQVTLRCSPISGHKSVSWYQQVLGQGPQFIFQYYEKEERGRGNFPDRFSARQFPNYSSELNVNALLLGDSALYLCASSLTIQGSNGYTFGSGTRLTVV.

This clonotype was seen only a few times. The chain has TRBV10-3 and TRBJ1-1; 8 bases fit TRBD1. CDR1 is ENHRY and CDR2 is SYGVKD in the germline V gene. The CDR3 has 13 residues. With V trimmed by 9 bases and J by 1 base, 4 bases remained unmatched. CDR3 residues: CAMKDRENTEAFF. CDR3 sequence (DNA): TGTGCCATGAAGGACAGGGAGAACACTGAAGCTTTCTTT.

This clonotype showed up just a few times. The V and J genes are TRBV15 and TRBJ2-3; 9 bases align to TRBD2. The CDR3 length is 19 residues. The V gene's germline CDR1 is LNHNV and CDR2 YYDKDF (reference sequence). Trimming cost V 3 bases and J 0 bases; bases outside gene matches: 13. CDR3 protein: CATSSSGTSISVSTDTQYF. The CDR3 coding sequence is TGTGCCACCAGCAGCTCCGGGACTAGCATATCGGTCAGCACAGATACGCAGTATTTT. Together with reference TRBV15 and TRBJ2-3, the CDR3 gives the full variable domain: DAMVIQNPRYQVTQFGKPVTLSCSQTLNHNVMYWYQQKSSQAPKLLFHYYDKDFNNEADTPDNFQSRRPNTSFCFLDIRSPGLGDTAMYLCATSSSGTSISVSTDTQYFGPGTRLTVL.

The genes are TRBV4-1 and TRBJ2-1; the D gene is possibly TRBD2 (6 bases). The germline gives CDR1 MGHRA, CDR2 YSYEKL. This CDR3 contains 16 residues. The germline V and J ends were trimmed by 0 bases and 6 bases, with 15 bases remaining between them. The CDR3 is CASSQDGDLLSNEQFF. In DNA form, the CDR3 reads TGCGCCAGCAGCCAAGATGGGGACTTATTGAGCAATGAGCAGTTCTTC.

This clonotype was seen a handful of times. The chain joins TRBV7-3 to TRBJ2-1; TRBD2 might be the D (5 bases). The CDR3 covers 13 residues. Trimming pared 3 bases from V and 15 bases from J, leaving 18 bases between. Germline V gene data show CDR1 as SGHTA and CDR2 as FQGTGA. CDR3 protein: CASSLALDFPMFF. In DNA form, the CDR3 reads TGTGCCAGCAGCTTGGCCCTGGACTTCCCGATGTTCTTC.

This clonotype has only a few counts. The chain uses TRBV6-1 and TRBJ1-2; a weak D match, TRBD1 (5 bases). Germline V gene sequence: CDR1 MNHNS, CDR2 SASEGT. Trimming shortened V by 3 bases and J by 4 bases, and 15 bases separated the two germline ends. The CDR3 runs 15 residues. CDR3 DNA sequence: TGTGCCAGCAGTGATGTCGGGGCGTCGGGCTATGGCTACACCTTC. This translates into CASSDVGASGYGYTF.

The gene calls are TRBV30 and TRBJ1-1; unclear D gene. Trimming stripped 2 bases from V and 5 bases from J, with 3 bases between. Germline V CDR1 and CDR2: GTSNPN, SVGIG (reference sequence). The CDR3 covers 10 residues. As DNA, the CDR3 is TGTGCCTGGAGTAAAACTGAAGCTTTCTTT. Translating it yields CAWSKTEAFF.

CDR3 in DNA: TGTGCCAGCAGCCGGTTTGACTACGAGCAGTACTTC. It is translated as CASSRFDYEQYF. The V call is TRBV3-1, the J call TRBJ2-7; no clear D gene. The germline V gene has CDR1 LGHDT and CDR2 YNNKEL (reference sequence). The CDR3 runs 12 residues. The germline V and J ends were trimmed by 4 bases and 3 bases, with 7 bases remaining between them.

This clonotype has more than one count but fewer than ten. The chain links TRBV4-2 to TRBJ2-2, with D perhaps matching TRBD2 (5 bases). The germline V gene encodes CDR1 LGHNA and CDR2 YNFKEQ. Trimming shortened V by 0 bases and J by 4 bases, and 12 bases separated the two germline ends. The length of the CDR3 is 16 residues. The CDR3 loop is CASSQERVASTGELFF. In DNA form, the CDR3 reads TGTGCCAGCAGCCAAGAACGAGTAGCGTCCACCGGGGAGCTGTTTTTT.

The genes are TRBV10-3 and TRBJ2-2, with TRBD2 as a possible D gene (6 bases). V lost 9 bases and J 8 bases, leaving 13 bases between the germline ends. The CDR3 spans 12 residues. Germline CDR1 ENHRY, CDR2 SYGVKD. In DNA, the CDR3 is TGTGCCATTGATGACGGGACTGGGGAGCTGTTTTTT. Encoded protein: CAIDDGTGELFF.

This clonotype was seen ten or more times. V usage is TRBV18 and J usage is TRBJ2-3; the D is unclear. The CDR3 has 13 residues. Germline loops: CDR1 KGHSH, CDR2 LQKENI. Trimming pared 8 bases from V and 1 base from J, leaving 10 bases between. The CDR3 spells CASSPRRTDTQYF. The CDR3 bases are TGTGCCAGCAGTCCCCGGCGCACAGATACGCAGTATTTT.